The entry that follows covers one TCR beta chain sequence. Germline V lookup: CDR1 ENHRY, CDR2 SYGVKD. This CDR3 spans 17 amino acids. The V segment lost 0 bases and the J segment 4 bases; nucleotides outside the gene matches: 8. Only in-frame clones appear in the TCRdb table, and some are missing; sequencing was by immunoSEQ multiplex PCR. The table shows fewer than 85,000 clones, with around 93% occurring only once. The record originates from a study of OX40 agonist ivuxolimab in advanced cancers. The TCR sequence derives from an adult with an advanced solid tumor such as melanoma, head and neck, liver or kidney cancer. Sequences were derived from CD4+ or CD8+ T cells sorted from blood, sampled in a trial of the OX40 agonist ivuxolimab. The chain recombines TRBV10-3 with TRBJ1-5, with 8 bases fitting TRBD1. CDR3 in amino acids: CAISESTGGRGNQPQHF. DNA of the CDR3: TGTGCCATCAGTGAGTCCACAGGGGGTCGGGGGAATCAGCCCCAGCATTTT.